This note documents a single T cell receptor beta chain sequence. Its antigen is currently not known. A read error may produce the germline difference seen at one junction end. The cohort comprised several hundred healthy bone marrow donors. All cohort members were sampled while nominally healthy, although unrecorded immune exposures were likely present. The donor tested CMV seronegative, placing the donor among the approximately 360 seronegative members of the cohort. A peripheral blood sample was provided by each donor, and peripheral blood mononuclear cells were used for TCR beta sequencing. Genomic DNA was extracted from the blood cell samples with the Qiagen DNeasy Blood Extraction Kit. The record originates from a study of cytomegalovirus exposure and HLA in healthy donors (dated 2017 in TCRdb). For the study in its entirety: In an earlier analysis of 550 to 750 of the donors, around 300 Gb of sequence data and 100 million or so unique TCR beta sequences from 150 million to 200 million T cells were reported. On average, roughly 240,000 unique TCR beta nucleotide sequences were sequenced per donor among 300 to 500 genotyped donors of the cohort, with roughly 18% of those sequences being non-productive. Of the 398 genotyped donors, approximately 80% were placed in the genetic ancestry cluster associated with self-reported Caucasian donors. In addition to the first cohort of around 670 subjects, a separate validation cohort of around 110 different subjects was used. Both class I and class II loci were covered by HLA typing, at four-digit resolution. Every discovery cohort repertoire had been produced on one sequencing platform. The study aimed to test whether cataloging public T cell receptors could reveal signatures of past pathogen exposure. High-throughput TCR immunosequencing, statistical association of individual TCRs with disease status, and machine learning were combined to predict cytomegalovirus infection status. A few DR-DQ haplotypes were treated as single units for association and clustering because of strong linkage in the cohort. In a later analysis, previously published TCR beta repertoires from hundreds of donors were re-analyzed and high-resolution HLA genotyping was added so that TCR occurrence patterns could be studied. About 280 gigabases of sequencing data and 75 million to 85 million unique TCR sequences made up an early release that covered under 750 HLA-typed donors. A later genetic analysis used genome-wide SNP genotypes for about 55% of the 666 donors, treating that subset as a discovery cohort. The study used immunosequencing to profile the T cell repertoires of more than 650 subjects and linked those repertoires to cytomegalovirus serostatus. Donor age, sex, ethnicity and CMV serostatus were collected together with the repertoire data. In an earlier analysis of several hundred of the donors, high-throughput TCR beta sequencing was used to judge whether each TCR beta V gene segment behaved as functional or pseudogenic. Rather than using new phenotypic data, the later analysis identified candidate immune exposures from TCR beta sequences and from how often those sequences occurred across donors. Typing coverage varied by locus: roughly 629-640 donors for A, B, C, DRB1 and DQB1; roughly 500 for DQA1; over 600 for DPA1; around 450 for DPB1.

Overall study results and their limits: At a false discovery rate of 0.05, a later analysis linked about 17,000 TCR beta sequences to specific HLA alleles. The authors suggested that the approach could potentially be extended to other disease states and immunological phenotypes. This cohort had only TCR beta chains sequenced, and the lack of alpha or paired-chain data limited which features could be detected. In an earlier analysis of about 540 of the donors, most TCR beta V segments were observed in productive rearrangements about 87% or about 30% of the time, broadly matching IMGT annotations. A further reported finding was that TCR beta sequences accurately predicted the HLA-A and HLA-B alleles for most subjects in the first cohort. Compared with equally common non-associated chains, HLA-associated TCR beta chains in a later analysis were more clonally expanded and had lower generation probabilities. Strong co-occurrence of HLA alleles, especially DR and DQ, made assigning TCR associations to individual alleles difficult. A later analysis found that most CMV-associated TCR beta chains appeared HLA-restricted, with HLA associations seemingly driven largely by CMV exposure. The presence/absence analyses assumed that sequencing depth was roughly uniform across donors, and that assumption may not be true. A later analysis reported that several top co-occurrence clusters appeared linked to parvovirus B19, influenza, CMV and Epstein-Barr virus. In a later analysis, TCR association rates were found to vary across HLA loci, with the most associated TCRs seen for DRB1 alleles and the fewest for HLA-C alleles. Correlated functional status among segregating V segments might be attributable to linkage disequilibrium, but an unknown experimental factor could not be ruled out. A few of the identified cytomegalovirus-associated TCR beta chains were confirmed in vitro to be specific for cytomegalovirus antigens. An association between a missense DCLRE1C variant and V-gene and J-gene trimming of TCR beta chains was found in a later genetic analysis and replicated in an independent cohort. Across donors, most TCR sequences were observed very rarely, whereas some public TCRs were present in many individuals. Immune exposure information for the cohort was limited to CMV serostatus. The earlier analysis of a few hundred of the donors excluded approximately 15 rarely observed V segments, including chromosome 9 orphons, because counts were too low. Some IMGT-functional V segments, including TRBV6-2 and TRBV6-3, could not be distinguished by the 87-base-pair reads and were therefore excluded. A cluster of highly shared sequence variants was judged likely to represent a technical artifact of the sequencing pipeline. A later genetic analysis reported fewer N-insertions in productive TCRs among donors in an Asian-associated ancestry cluster than the roughly 650-donor mean. In the study, roughly 160 TCR beta chains were listed as associated with cytomegalovirus. The classifier was reported to diagnose cytomegalovirus status with high specificity and sensitivity in both the original and validation cohorts. HLA typing was unavailable for some donors at each locus, so association tests used only the typed subset.

The method was the immunoSEQ multiplex PCR assay. The multiplex PCR relied on a mix of 60 forward primers for TCR Vbeta segments and 13 reverse primers for TCR Jbeta segments. The CDR3 region of rearranged TCR beta genes was amplified from genomic DNA by a multiplex PCR assay. Amplified TCR beta libraries were sequenced as 87-base-pair reads on the Illumina HiSeq System. Per the source publication's procedure: A later analysis counted about 80 million unique TCR beta chains across the 670 or so repertoires, and some 12 million of these chains were shared by at least two donors. Raw reads were error-corrected and collapsed into unique sequences by a nearest-neighbor algorithm in which closely related sequences were merged to remove PCR and sequencing errors. CDR3 sequences were aligned to IMGT reference sequences to assign V, D and J gene segments. For a sequence to be retained, a match of at least six nucleotides to both a V gene segment and a J gene segment was required. Rearrangements were classified as productive when the CDR3 lacked stop codons and remained in frame with V and J, and all other rearrangements were classified as non-productive. Following IMGT convention, CDR3 was defined as the stretch from the second conserved V-encoded cysteine up to the conserved J-encoded phenylalanine. The earlier analysis of 587 of the donors excluded sequences that lacked an unambiguous match to a single V gene segment. In an earlier analysis of 450 to 700 of the donors, V segments were called functional above 56.7% productive rearrangements and were called segregating when the between-donor standard deviation exceeded 5%. To diagnose cytomegalovirus status from the catalog of TCR beta chain sequences, a statistical classification framework was built. A later analysis assigned V and J genes by comparing TCR nucleotide sequences with IMGT/GENE-DB human TR gene sequences. In a later analysis, CDR3 sequences and most-parsimonious VDJ recombination scenarios were assigned using the TCRdist pipeline. In a later analysis, each TCR beta chain was defined by its CDR3 amino acid sequence together with its V-gene family, and reads lacking a unique V-gene family were excluded. A later analysis removed 500 to 650 highly shared, low-generation-probability nucleotide sequences to deal with suspected cross-contamination and a sequencing artifact. For each public chain, a later analysis derived a clonal expansion index from normalized ranks of inferred template counts within each repertoire. In a later analysis, generation probabilities were computed using a VDJ recombination model fitted to out-of-frame rearrangements, and the results were checked against IGoR. In a later analysis, TCR-TCR, TCR-HLA and TCR-CMV co-occurrence was scored with hypergeometric tests, and a repertoire-size bias correction was applied to TCR pairs. False discovery rates were estimated in a later analysis by permuting HLA or CMV assignments 20 times. In a later analysis, co-occurring TCRs were grouped with DBSCAN, and TCRdist sequence similarity was added when clustering was performed within HLA-allele-positive subsets. Repertoires with fewer than 30,000 or more than 120,000 public chains, plus five repertoires with anomalous nucleotide sharing, were excluded from co-occurrence clustering. Here the immuneACCESS table is served through TCRdb, limited to in-frame sequences with V and J called. Missing clones are a known gap in these copies; in checked studies unresolved V genes cover under half, and the rest lacks a known reason. V and J calls and clone size are given by that table; D and trimming were obtained from the DNA. The sample table includes roughly 140,000 clones. The ten largest clones capture about 2.5% of the sample.

The CDR3 holds 17 amino acids from the cysteine to the phenylalanine. The entry retains the CDR3 DNA only, 51 bases that are in frame from base 1. Based on the germline V gene, the CDR1 and CDR2 sequences are LGHNA and YNFKEQ. The V and J segments used are TRBV4-2 and TRBJ2-5; a stretch of 15 junction bases matches TRBD2. The clonotype was recovered from a man aged 35-49 years in good health and CMV-seronegative. Sequencing was carried out using PBMCs. The CDR3 here reads CASSEEWTSGGEETQYF. The nucleotide sequence is given as TGTGCCAGCAGCGAAGAGTGGACTAGCGGGGGGGAAGAGACCCAGTACTTC.